The present TCR beta chain was sequenced within a study of T cells in Graves' hyperthyroidism and ophthalmopathy. The V gene end was trimmed by 2 bases and the J gene end by 1 base; junction bases not matched to a gene: 11. Looked up from germline, CDR1 is LNHDA and CDR2 is SQIVND (reference sequence). This CDR3 comprises 19 residues. The source of the PBMCs was more than 9.5 ml of fresh peripheral blood. Amplified TCR beta CDR3 regions came from RNA transcripts. The HTBI set primed first-round TCR CDR3 RT-PCR. TCRdb reprocessed the multiplex PCR reads with MiXCR, giving one entry per CDR3 protein. The table lists roughly 560,000 distinct CDR3 sequences, about 15% of them singletons, with around 4.5% in the top ten. This clonotype showed up many times.

This rearrangement joins TRBV19 to TRBJ2-4; 10 bases match TRBD2. Material for sequencing was blood. The clonotype originates from a middle-aged woman with Graves' ophthalmopathy. In nucleotides, the CDR3 is TGTGCCAGTAGTATAAAGCGGGAGGGTCTAGTATCGGCCAAAAACATTCAGTACTTC. This sequence encodes CASSIKREGLVSAKNIQYF. Full variable domain (rest looked up from reference TRBV19 and TRBJ2-4): DGGITQSPKYLFRKEGQNVTLSCEQNLNHDAMYWYRQDPGQGLRLIYYSQIVNDFQKGDIAEGYSVSREKKESFPLTVTSAQKNPTAFYLCASSIKREGLVSAKNIQYFGAGTRLSVL.